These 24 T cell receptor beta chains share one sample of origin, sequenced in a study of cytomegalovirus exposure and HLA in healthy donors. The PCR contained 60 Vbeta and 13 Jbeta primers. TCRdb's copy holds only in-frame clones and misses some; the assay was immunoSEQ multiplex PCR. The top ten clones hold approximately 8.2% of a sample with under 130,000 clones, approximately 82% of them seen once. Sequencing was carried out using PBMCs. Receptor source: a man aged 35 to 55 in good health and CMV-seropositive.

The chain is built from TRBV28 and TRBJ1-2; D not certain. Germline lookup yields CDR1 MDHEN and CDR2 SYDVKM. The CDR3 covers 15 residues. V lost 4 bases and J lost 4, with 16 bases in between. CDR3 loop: CASSSRRWAGYGYTF. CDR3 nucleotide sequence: TGTGCCAGCAGTTCCCGGAGGTGGGCAGGCTATGGCTACACCTTC.

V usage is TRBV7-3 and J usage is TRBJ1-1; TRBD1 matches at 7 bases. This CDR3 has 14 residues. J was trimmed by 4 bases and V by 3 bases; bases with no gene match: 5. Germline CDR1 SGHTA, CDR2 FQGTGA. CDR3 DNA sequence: TGTGCCAGCAGCTTCGACAGGGAGACCACTGAAGCTTTCTTT. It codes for CASSFDRETTEAFF.

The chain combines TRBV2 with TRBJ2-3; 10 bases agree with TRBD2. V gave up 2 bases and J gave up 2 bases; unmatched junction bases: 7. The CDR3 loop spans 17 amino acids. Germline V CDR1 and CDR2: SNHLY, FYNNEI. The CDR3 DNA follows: TGTGCCAGCAGTGAACTGGCTAGCGGGGGCCCCACAGATACGCAGTATTTT. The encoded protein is CASSELASGGPTDTQYF.

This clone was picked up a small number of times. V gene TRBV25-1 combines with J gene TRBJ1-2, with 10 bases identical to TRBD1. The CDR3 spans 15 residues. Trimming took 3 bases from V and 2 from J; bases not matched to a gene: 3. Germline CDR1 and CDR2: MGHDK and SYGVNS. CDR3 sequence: CASSEPGQGNYGYTF. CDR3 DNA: TGTGCCAGCAGTGAGCCGGGACAGGGGAACTATGGCTACACCTTC.

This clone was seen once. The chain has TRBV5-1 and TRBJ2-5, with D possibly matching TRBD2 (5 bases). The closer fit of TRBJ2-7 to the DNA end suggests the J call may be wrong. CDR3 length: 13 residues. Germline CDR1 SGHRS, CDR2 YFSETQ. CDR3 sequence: CASSLATSTEQYF. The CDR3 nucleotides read TGCGCCAGCAGCTTGGCCACTAGTACCGAGCAGTACTTC.

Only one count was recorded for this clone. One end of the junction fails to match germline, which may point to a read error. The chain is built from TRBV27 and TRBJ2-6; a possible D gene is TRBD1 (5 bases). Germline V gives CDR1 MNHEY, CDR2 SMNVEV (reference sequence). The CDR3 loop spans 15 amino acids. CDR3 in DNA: TGTGCCAGCAGCATACGAGGCTCTGGGGCCAACGGCCTGACTTTC. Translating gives CASSIRGSGANGLTF.

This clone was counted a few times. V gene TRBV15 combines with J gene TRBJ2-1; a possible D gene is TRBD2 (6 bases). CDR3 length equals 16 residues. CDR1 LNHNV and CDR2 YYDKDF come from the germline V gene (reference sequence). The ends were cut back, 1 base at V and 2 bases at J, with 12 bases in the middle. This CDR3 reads CATSRGGTRTYNEQFF. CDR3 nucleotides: TGTGCCACCAGCAGAGGCGGGACGAGGACCTACAATGAGCAGTTCTTC.

The CDR3 protein is CSVGQGINSPLHF. CDR3 bases: TGCAGCGTTGGACAGGGAATTAATTCACCCCTCCACTTT. V usage is TRBV29-1 and J usage is TRBJ1-6, with 7 bases fitting TRBD1. CDR1 SQVTM and CDR2 ANQGSEA come from the germline V gene. The CDR3 contains 13 residues. Trimming took 4 bases from V and 6 from J; bases not matched to a gene: 3.

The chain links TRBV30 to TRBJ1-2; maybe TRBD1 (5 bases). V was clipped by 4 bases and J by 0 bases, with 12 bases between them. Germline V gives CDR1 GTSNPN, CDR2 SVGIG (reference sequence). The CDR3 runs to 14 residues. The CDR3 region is CAWTRGGSNYGYTF. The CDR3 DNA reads TGTGCCTGGACCCGGGGGGGGTCTAACTATGGCTACACCTTC.

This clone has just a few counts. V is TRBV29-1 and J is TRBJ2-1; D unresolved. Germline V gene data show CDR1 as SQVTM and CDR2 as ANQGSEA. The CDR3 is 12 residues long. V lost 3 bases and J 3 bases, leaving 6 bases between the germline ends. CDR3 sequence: CSVDGSYNEQFF. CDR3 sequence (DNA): TGCAGCGTTGATGGTAGCTACAATGAGCAGTTCTTC.

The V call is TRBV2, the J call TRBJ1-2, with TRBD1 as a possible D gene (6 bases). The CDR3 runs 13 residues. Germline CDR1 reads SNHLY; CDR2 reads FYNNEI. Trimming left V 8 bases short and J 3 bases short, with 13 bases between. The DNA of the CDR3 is TGTGCCAGCCTCAGGGGAAGGGACTATGGCTACACCTTC. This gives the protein CASLRGRDYGYTF. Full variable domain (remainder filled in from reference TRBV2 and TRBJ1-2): EPEVTQTPSHQVTQMGQEVILRCVPISNHLYFYWYRQILGQKVEFLVSFYNNEISEKSEIFDDQFSVERPDGSNFTLKIRSTKLEDSAMYFCASLRGRDYGYTFGSGTRLTVV.

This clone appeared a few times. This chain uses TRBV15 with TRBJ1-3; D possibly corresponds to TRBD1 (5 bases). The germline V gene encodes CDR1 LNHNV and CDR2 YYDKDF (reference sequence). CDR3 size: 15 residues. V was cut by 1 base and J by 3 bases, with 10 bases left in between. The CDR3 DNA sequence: TGTGCCACCAGCAGAGGGGGACTTTATGGAAACACCATATATTTT. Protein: CATSRGGLYGNTIYF.

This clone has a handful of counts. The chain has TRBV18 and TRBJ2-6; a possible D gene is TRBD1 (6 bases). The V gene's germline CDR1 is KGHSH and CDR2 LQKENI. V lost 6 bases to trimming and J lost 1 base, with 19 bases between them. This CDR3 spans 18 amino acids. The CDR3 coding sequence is TGTGCCAGCTCGCAAAGACAGGCCTCGGGTTCTGGGGCCAACGTCCTGACTTTC. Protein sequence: CASSQRQASGSGANVLTF. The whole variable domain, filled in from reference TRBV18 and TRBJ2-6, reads NAGVMQNPRHLVRRRGQEARLRCSPMKGHSHVYWYRQLPEEGLKFMVYLQKENIIDESGMPKERFSAEFPKEGPSILRIQQVVRGDSAAYFCASSQRQASGSGANVLTFGAGSRLTVL.

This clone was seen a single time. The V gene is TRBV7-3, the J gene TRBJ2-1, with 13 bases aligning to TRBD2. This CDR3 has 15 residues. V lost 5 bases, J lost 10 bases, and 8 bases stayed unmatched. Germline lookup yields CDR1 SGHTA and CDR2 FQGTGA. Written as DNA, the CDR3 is TGTGCCAGCAGCACCGGACTAGCGGGAGTTGGGGAGCAGTTCTTC. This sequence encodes CASSTGLAGVGEQFF.

CDR3 protein: CASSVETSGPETQYF. CDR3 nucleotide sequence: TGTGCCAGCAGCGTTGAGACTAGCGGGCCGGAGACCCAGTACTTC. V usage is TRBV9 and J usage is TRBJ2-5; 10 positions agree with TRBD2. The trim removed 2 bases at V and 5 bases at J, leaving 6 bases unmatched. This CDR3 is built from 15 residues. Germline V lookup: CDR1 SGDLS, CDR2 YYNGEE.

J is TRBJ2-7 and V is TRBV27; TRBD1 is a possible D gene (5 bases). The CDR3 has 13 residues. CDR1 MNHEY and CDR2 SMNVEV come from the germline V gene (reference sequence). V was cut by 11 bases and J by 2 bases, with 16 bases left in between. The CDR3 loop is CASSRAGTYEQYF. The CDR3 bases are TGTGCCTCCTCCCGGGCAGGGACCTACGAGCAGTACTTC.

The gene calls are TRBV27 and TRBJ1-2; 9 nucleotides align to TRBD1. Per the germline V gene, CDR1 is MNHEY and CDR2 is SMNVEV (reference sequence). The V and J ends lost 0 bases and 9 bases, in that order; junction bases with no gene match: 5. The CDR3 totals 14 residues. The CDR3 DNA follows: TGTGCCAGCAGTTTATCCGGGACAGGGCGAAGCTACACCTTC. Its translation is CASSLSGTGRSYTF.

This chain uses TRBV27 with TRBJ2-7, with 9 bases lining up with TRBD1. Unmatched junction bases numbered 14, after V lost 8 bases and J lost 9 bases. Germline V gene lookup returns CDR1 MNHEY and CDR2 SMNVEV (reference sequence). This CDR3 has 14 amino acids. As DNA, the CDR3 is TGTGCCAGCGGGTCCCCGAACGACAGGGGGAGGCAGTACTTC. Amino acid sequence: CASGSPNDRGRQYF.

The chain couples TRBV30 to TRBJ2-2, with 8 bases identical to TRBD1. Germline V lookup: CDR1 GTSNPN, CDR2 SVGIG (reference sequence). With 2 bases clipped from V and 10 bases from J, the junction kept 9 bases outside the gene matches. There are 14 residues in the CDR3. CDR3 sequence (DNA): TGTGCCTGGAGTCTAGACAGGGGTCCTCCGGAGCTGTTTTTT. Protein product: CAWSLDRGPPELFF.

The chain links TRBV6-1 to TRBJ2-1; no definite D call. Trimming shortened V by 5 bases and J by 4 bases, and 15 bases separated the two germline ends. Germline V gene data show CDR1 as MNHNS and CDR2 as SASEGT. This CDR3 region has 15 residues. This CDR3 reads CASSISLGSYNEQFF. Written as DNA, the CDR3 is TGTGCCAGCAGTATCTCCTTGGGCAGTTACAATGAGCAGTTCTTC.

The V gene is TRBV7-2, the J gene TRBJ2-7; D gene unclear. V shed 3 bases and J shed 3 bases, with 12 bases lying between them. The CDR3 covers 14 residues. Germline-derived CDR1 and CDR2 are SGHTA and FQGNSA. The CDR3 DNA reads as TGTGCCAGCAGCTTGAGACTGATAAGCTACGAGCAGTACTTC. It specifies CASSLRLISYEQYF.

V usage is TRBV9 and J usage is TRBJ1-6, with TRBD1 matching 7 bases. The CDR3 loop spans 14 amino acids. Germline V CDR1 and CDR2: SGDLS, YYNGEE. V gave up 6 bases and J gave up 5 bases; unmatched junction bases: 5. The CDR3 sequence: CASTRQGDNSPLHF. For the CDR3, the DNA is TGTGCCAGCACCAGACAGGGTGATAATTCACCCCTCCACTTT.

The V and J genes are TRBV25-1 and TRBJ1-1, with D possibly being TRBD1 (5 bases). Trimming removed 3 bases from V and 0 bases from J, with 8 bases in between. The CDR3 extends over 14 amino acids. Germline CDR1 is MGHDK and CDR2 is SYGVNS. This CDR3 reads CASSDSGLNTEAFF. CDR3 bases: TGTGCCAGCAGTGACTCAGGGTTGAACACTGAAGCTTTCTTT. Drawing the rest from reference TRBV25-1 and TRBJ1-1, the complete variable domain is EADIYQTPRYLVIGTGKKITLECSQTMGHDKMYWYQQDPGMELHLIHYSYGVNSTEKGDLSSESTVSRIRTEHFPLTLESARPSHTSQYLCASSDSGLNTEAFFGQGTRLTVV.

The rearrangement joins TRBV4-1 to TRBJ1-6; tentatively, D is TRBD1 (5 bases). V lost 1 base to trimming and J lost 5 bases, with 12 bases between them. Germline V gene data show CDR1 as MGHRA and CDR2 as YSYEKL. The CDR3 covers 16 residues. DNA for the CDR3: TGCGCCAGCAGCCAAGGACAGCCGTTTGATAATTCACCCCTCCACTTT. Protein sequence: CASSQGQPFDNSPLHF.